The rows below give T cell receptor beta chains drawn from one sample of a study of blood T cell repertoires in COVID-19. Data came from immunoSEQ multiplex PCR; TCRdb stores just in-frame clones and leaves some out. The table shows 150,000 to 200,000 clones, with around nine tenths occurring only once. Specimen: peripheral blood. Every receptor here comes from a woman in her seventies with COVID-19, enrolled during active disease. The CDR3 runs from the conserved cysteine through the conserved F or W. The D gene is left open where the match is weak. Clone size, where shown, is once, few, many, or a class for clones that have expanded.

v_call	cdr3_length	j_call	clone_size	d_call	cdr3_nt	cdr3_aa
TRBV3-1/TRBV3-2	16	TRBJ1-6	.	.	TGTGCCAGCAGCCAAGATGGGGGGTTTGGTAATTCACCCCTCCACTTT	CASSQDGGFGNSPLHF
TRBV4-2	14	TRBJ2-3	once	.	TGTGCCAGCAGCCAGAGACAGCGCACAGATACGCAGTATTTT	CASSQRQRTDTQYF
TRBV19	17	TRBJ2-6	.	.	TGTGCCAGTAGTACCCTCTTAGGGGCTACTGGGGCCAACGTCCTGACTTTC	CASSTLLGATGANVLTF
TRBV6-5	11	TRBJ1-1	.	TRBD1	TGTGCCAGCGTCTTACAGGGGACTTCTTTCTTT	CASVLQGTSFF
TRBV5-1	15	TRBJ2-7	.	TRBD1	TGCGCCAGCAGCTTGAGACAGGGGGTACTCTACGAGCAGTACTTC	CASSLRQGVLYEQYF
TRBV11-2	12	TRBJ1-2	.	.	TGTGCCAGCAGCTTAAACAGCGGAGGCTACACCTTC	CASSLNSGGYTF
TRBV6-2/TRBV6-3	15	TRBJ1-1	.	.	TGTGCCAGCAGTTACATGCCAGGAGGATACACTGAAGCTTTCTTT	CASSYMPGGYTEAFF
TRBV7-9	14	TRBJ2-3	.	.	TGTGCCAGCAGCCCCCGGCGGCTCACAGATACGCAGTATTTT	CASSPRRLTDTQYF
TRBV28	16	TRBJ2-5	.	.	TGTGCCAGCAGTTCCATATCGGTTTGGTACCAAGAGACCCAGTACTTC	CASSSISVWYQETQYF
TRBV24-1	15	TRBJ2-1	.	.	TGTGCCACCAGTGACCGCCGGGACTCCAAGAATGAGCAGTTCTTC	CATSDRRDSKNEQFF
TRBV2	14	TRBJ2-2	.	.	TGTGCCAGCAGTCGACAAACAGGAACCGGGGAGCTGTTTTTT	CASSRQTGTGELFF
TRBV19	14	TRBJ2-7	.	TRBD1	TGTGCCAGTAGTAAGGGACAGGCGACCTACGAGCAGTACTTC	CASSKGQATYEQYF
TRBV28	17	TRBJ1-2	.	TRBD1	TGTGCCAGCAGCACCGGGACAGCGGTGTACGCTAACTATGGCTACACCTTC	CASSTGTAVYANYGYTF
TRBV5-6	16	TRBJ2-1	.	.	TGTGCCAGCAGCTTGGGGAGGGACGGGGTGGGGAATGAGCAGTTCTTC	CASSLGRDGVGNEQFF
TRBV19	15	TRBJ2-1	.	.	TGTGCCAGTAGTATGACGGGTACGACCTACAATGAGCAGTTCTTC	CASSMTGTTYNEQFF
TRBV27	18	TRBJ2-2	.	.	TGTGCCAGCGGGACCTTTTGGGGAGCAGGGGCGAACACCGGGGAGCTGTTTTTT	CASGTFWGAGANTGELFF
TRBV5-1	14	TRBJ2-1	.	TRBD2	TGCGCCAGCAGCTCCGGGACTAGCGGCGGTGAGCAGTTCTTC	CASSSGTSGGEQFF
TRBV4-3	17	TRBJ2-1	.	.	TGCGCCAGCAGCCAAGGGGCAGCGGCCTCTCCCTACAATGAGCAGTTCTTC	CASSQGAAASPYNEQFF
TRBV19	11	TRBJ2-3	.	.	TGTGCCACGAGTAACACAGATACGCAGTATTTT	CATSNTDTQYF
TRBV7-2	15	TRBJ1-2	.	TRBD1	TGTGCCAGCAGTCCAGAGACAGGGTGGCGCTATGGCTACACCTTC	CASSPETGWRYGYTF
TRBV29-1	15	TRBJ2-1	.	TRBD2	TGCAGCGTCCGACTAGCGGGAGAGGACTACAATGAGCAGTTCTTC	CSVRLAGEDYNEQFF
TRBV12-5	15	TRBJ2-1	.	.	TGTGCTAGTGGTTTGGGCGGGGTGGGCTGGAATGAGCAGTTCTTC	CASGLGGVGWNEQFF
TRBV9	16	TRBJ2-2	.	TRBD2	TGTGCCAGCAGCGTAGGGACTAGCTGGGACACCGGGGAGCTGTTTTTT	CASSVGTSWDTGELFF
TRBV7-8	14	TRBJ1-1	.	.	TGTGCCAGCAGCCCACTATTGATTAGCACTGAAGCTTTCTTT	CASSPLLISTEAFF
TRBV30	15	TRBJ1-5	.	TRBD1	TGTGCCTGGAAAGGGGGCAGGCGTGGGAATCAGCCCCAGCATTTT	CAWKGGRRGNQPQHF
TRBV18	15	TRBJ2-3	.	.	TGTGCCAGCTCACCAGGGGGCCGGTTATCAGATACGCAGTATTTT	CASSPGGRLSDTQYF
TRBV7-3	15	TRBJ2-7	.	TRBD1	TGTGCCAGCAGCCAAACGGGACAGGGTATCAGCGAGCAGTACTTC	CASSQTGQGISEQYF
TRBV2	15	TRBJ2-1	.	TRBD2	TGTGCCAGCAAGGGACTAGCGGGAGCCTACAATGAGCAGTTCTTC	CASKGLAGAYNEQFF
TRBV5-1	14	TRBJ1-2	.	TRBD1	TGCGCCAGCAGCTACCCCGGGACAGGGGGCGGCTACACCTTC	CASSYPGTGGGYTF
TRBV6-6	14	TRBJ2-7	.	.	TGTGCCAGCGCACTCGGGGGACCCGGCTCCGAGCAGTACTTC	CASALGGPGSEQYF
TRBV5-6	17	TRBJ2-5	once	TRBD2	TGTGCCAGCATCCCCTTTGGGACTAGCGGGAGTGGAGAGACCCAGTACTTC	CASIPFGTSGSGETQYF
TRBV5-4	14	TRBJ1-2	few	TRBD1	TGTGCCAGCAGCCGTACCGGGACAGGGGAGGGCTACACCTTC	CASSRTGTGEGYTF
TRBV11-2	16	TRBJ2-1	.	.	TGTGCCAGCAGCTTAGGCCCGGTAATAACCTACAATGAGCAGTTCTTC	CASSLGPVITYNEQFF
TRBV19	13	TRBJ2-7	.	TRBD2	TGTGCCACCGCCAGCGGGAGTACGTACGAGCAGTACTTC	CATASGSTYEQYF
TRBV30	13	TRBJ2-1	.	TRBD2	TGTGCCTTTCTAGCGGGAGAGGACAATGAGCAGTTCTTC	CAFLAGEDNEQFF
TRBV7-2	15	TRBJ2-1	.	TRBD2	TGTGCCAGCAGCGAAAGGACTAGCGGTTACAATGAGCAGTTCTTC	CASSERTSGYNEQFF
TRBV23-1	14	TRBJ1-4	.	TRBD1	TGCGCCACTGGGGGGGGACAGGGGACAAGGGGACTGTTTTTT	CATGGGQGTRGLFF
TRBV10-3	12	TRBJ2-7	.	.	TGTGCCATCAGTGCCCAGTCCTACGAGCAGTACTTC	CAISAQSYEQYF
TRBV4-2	19	TRBJ2-3	.	TRBD2	TGTGCCAGCAGCCATCACAGCGGGAGGGCCTCTCACCGGGGAGATACGCAGTATTTT	CASSHHSGRASHRGDTQYF
TRBV11-2	14	TRBJ2-7	.	TRBD2	TGTGCCAGCAGCTCGGGACTAGCGGGAAACGAGCAGTACTTC	CASSSGLAGNEQYF
TRBV3-1/TRBV3-2	11	TRBJ2-1	.	TRBD2	TGTGCCAGCCTCAGCGGGAGTCGACTGTTCTTC	CASLSGSRLFF
TRBV5-1	14	TRBJ2-1	.	TRBD1	TGCGCCAGCAGCTTGGGACAGGGGTTTAATGAGCAGTTCTTC	CASSLGQGFNEQFF
TRBV7-9	13	TRBJ2-7	.	.	TGTGCCAGCAGCCTAAAACCCGCATACGAGCAGTACTTC	CASSLKPAYEQYF
TRBV19	16	TRBJ2-1	.	TRBD2	TGTGCCAGTAGTTCTTTTAGCGGGAGGGCCTACAATGAGCAGTTCTTC	CASSSFSGRAYNEQFF
TRBV19	16	TRBJ2-1	.	TRBD2	TGTGCCAGTAGTCTTGCTAGCGGGAGTCCCTACAATGAGCAGTTCTTC	CASSLASGSPYNEQFF
TRBV5-1	19	TRBJ2-3	.	.	TGCGCCAGCAGCTTGGAGCCCTATAGGTCGGACAGAGGCACAGATACGCAGTATTTT	CASSLEPYRSDRGTDTQYF
TRBV7-8	16	TRBJ2-3	.	TRBD2	TGTGCCAGCAGCCCCCCAGGACTAGCGGGTCGAGATACGCAGTATTTT	CASSPPGLAGRDTQYF
TRBV5-6	16	TRBJ1-3	.	TRBD1	TGTGCCAGCAGCTTGGAACAGGGGGCTTCTGGAAACACCATATATTTT	CASSLEQGASGNTIYF
TRBV4-2	15	TRBJ1-2	.	.	TGTGCCAGCAGCCAAGATCAGGGCAGTTTTAATGGCTACACCTTC	CASSQDQGSFNGYTF
TRBV7-3	16	TRBJ2-2	.	TRBD1	TGTGCCAGCAGCCCCGGGACAGGCGTATACACCGGGGAGCTGTTTTTT	CASSPGTGVYTGELFF
TRBV30	14	TRBJ2-5	.	.	TGTGCCTGGAGTCTAAGGACAGTTCAAGAGACCCAGTACTTC	CAWSLRTVQETQYF
TRBV24-1	16	TRBJ2-1	.	TRBD2	TGTGCCACCAGTGATCAAACTAGCGGGAGTTACAATGAGCAGTTCTTC	CATSDQTSGSYNEQFF
TRBV7-8	17	TRBJ1-6	.	TRBD1	TGTGCCAGCAGCTTCCCCGACAGGGGGATCATTAATTCACCCCTCCACTTT	CASSFPDRGIINSPLHF
TRBV7-9	14	TRBJ2-7	.	TRBD1	TGTGCCAGCAGCTCAACAGGGGGCCTGGACGAGCAGTACTTC	CASSSTGGLDEQYF
TRBV7-3	14	TRBJ2-5	.	.	TGTGCCAGCAGCTTAACAGGCGGTTTGGAGACCCAGTACTTC	CASSLTGGLETQYF